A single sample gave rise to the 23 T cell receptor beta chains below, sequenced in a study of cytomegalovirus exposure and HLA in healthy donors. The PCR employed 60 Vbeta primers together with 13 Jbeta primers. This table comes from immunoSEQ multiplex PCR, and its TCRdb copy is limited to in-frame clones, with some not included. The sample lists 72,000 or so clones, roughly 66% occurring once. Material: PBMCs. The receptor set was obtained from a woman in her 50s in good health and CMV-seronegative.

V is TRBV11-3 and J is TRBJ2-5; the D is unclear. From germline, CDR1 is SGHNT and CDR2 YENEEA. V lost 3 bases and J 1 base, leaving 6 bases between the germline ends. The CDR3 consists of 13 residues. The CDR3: CASSLGPQETQYF. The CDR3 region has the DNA TGTGCCAGCAGCTTGGGCCCCCAAGAGACCCAGTACTTC.

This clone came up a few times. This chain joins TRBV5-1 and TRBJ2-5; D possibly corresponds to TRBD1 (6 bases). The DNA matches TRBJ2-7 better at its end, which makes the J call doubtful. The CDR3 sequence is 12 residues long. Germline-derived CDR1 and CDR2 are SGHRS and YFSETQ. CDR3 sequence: CASRQGRGEQYF. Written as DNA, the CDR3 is TGCGCCAGCAGACAGGGACGTGGCGAGCAGTACTTC.

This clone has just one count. CDR3 DNA: TGTGCCAGCAGCGGGCAGGGACACCTCTCCTACGAGCAGTACTTC. Amino acids: CASSGQGHLSYEQYF. The rearrangement uses TRBV7-8 and TRBJ2-7, with TRBD1 as a possible D gene (6 bases). Trimming removed 5 bases at V and 0 bases at J, with 14 bases between. Germline V gives CDR1 SGHVS, CDR2 FQNEAQ. CDR3 length equals 15 residues.

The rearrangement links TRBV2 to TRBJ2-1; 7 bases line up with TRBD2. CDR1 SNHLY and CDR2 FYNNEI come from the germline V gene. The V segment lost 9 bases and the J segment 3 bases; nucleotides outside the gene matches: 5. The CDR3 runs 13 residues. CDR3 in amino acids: CASLAAFYNEQFF. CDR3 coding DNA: TGTGCCAGTCTAGCGGCTTTCTACAATGAGCAGTTCTTC.

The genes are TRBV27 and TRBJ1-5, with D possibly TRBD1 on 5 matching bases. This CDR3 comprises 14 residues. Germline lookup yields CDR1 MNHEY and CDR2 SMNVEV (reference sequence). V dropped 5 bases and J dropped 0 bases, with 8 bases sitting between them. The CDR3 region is CASSLRDSNQPQHF. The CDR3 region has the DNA TGTGCCAGCAGTCTCAGGGATAGCAATCAGCCCCAGCATTTT.

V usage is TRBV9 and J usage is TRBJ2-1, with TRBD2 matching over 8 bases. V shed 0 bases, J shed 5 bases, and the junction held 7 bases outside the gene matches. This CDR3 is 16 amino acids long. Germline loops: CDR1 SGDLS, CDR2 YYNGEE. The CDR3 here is CASSVDVREGNNEQFF. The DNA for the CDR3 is TGTGCCAGCAGCGTAGATGTTCGGGAGGGGAACAATGAGCAGTTCTTC. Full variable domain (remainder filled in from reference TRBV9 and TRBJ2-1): DSGVTQTPKHLITATGQRVTLRCSPRSGDLSVYWYQQSLDQGLQFLIQYYNGEERAKGNILERFSAQQFPDLHSELNLSSLELGDSALYFCASSVDVREGNNEQFFGPGTRLTVL.

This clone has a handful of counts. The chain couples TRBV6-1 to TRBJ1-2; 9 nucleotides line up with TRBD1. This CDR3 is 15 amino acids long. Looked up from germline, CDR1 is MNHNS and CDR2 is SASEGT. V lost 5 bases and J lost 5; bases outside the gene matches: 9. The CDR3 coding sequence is TGTGCCAGCAGTTCCCCCGGGACAGGGCCTTATGGCTACACCTTC. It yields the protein CASSSPGTGPYGYTF.

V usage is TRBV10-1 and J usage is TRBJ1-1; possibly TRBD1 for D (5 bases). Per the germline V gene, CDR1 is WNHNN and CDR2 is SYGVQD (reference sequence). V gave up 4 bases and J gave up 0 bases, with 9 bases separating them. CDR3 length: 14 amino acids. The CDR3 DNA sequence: TGCGCCAGCAGTGTAGACAGACTGAACACTGAAGCTTTCTTT. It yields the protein CASSVDRLNTEAFF.

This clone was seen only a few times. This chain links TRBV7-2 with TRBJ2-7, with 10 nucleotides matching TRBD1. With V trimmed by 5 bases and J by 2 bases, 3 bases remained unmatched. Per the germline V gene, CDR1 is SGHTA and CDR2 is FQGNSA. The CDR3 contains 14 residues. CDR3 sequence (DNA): TGTGCCAGCAGCCGTGGGACAGGGGCCTACGAGCAGTACTTC. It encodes CASSRGTGAYEQYF.

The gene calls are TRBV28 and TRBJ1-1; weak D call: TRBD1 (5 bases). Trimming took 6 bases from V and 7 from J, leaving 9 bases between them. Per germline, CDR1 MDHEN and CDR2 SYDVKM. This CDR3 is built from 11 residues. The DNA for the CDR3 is TGTGCCAGCAGGACAGTACATGAAGCTTTCTTT. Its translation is CASRTVHEAFF.

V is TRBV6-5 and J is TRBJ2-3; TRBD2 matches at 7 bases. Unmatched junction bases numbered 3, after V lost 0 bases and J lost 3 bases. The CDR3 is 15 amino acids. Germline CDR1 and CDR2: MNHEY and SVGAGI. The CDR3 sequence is CASSYSGRRTDTQYF. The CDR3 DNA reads TGTGCCAGCAGTTACTCCGGGAGGCGTACAGATACGCAGTATTTT.

CDR3 sequence (DNA): TGTGCCAGCAGCACGCCGGGACAGGACTACGAGCAGTACTTC. Amino acids: CASSTPGQDYEQYF. The chain links TRBV21-1 to TRBJ2-7; the table names TRBD1, a call not compared with the DNA. TRBV21-1 corresponds to a pseudogene. The CDR3 length is 14 residues.

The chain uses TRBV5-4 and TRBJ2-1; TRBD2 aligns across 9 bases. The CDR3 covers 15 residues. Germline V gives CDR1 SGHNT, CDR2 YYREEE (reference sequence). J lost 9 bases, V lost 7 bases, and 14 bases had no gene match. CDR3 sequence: CASSTGSGSGSEQFF. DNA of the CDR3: TGTGCCAGCTCAACGGGTAGCGGGAGTGGAAGTGAGCAGTTCTTC.

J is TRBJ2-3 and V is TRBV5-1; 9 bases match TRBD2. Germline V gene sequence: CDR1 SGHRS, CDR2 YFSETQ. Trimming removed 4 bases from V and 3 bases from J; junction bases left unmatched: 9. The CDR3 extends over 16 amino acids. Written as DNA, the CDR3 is TGCGCCAGCAGCGTTAGTAGCGGGAGCAGTACAGATACGCAGTATTTT. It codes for CASSVSSGSSTDTQYF.

CDR3 region: CASSPRGGDTYQPQHF. CDR3 nucleotide sequence: TGTGCCAGCAGTCCCCGTGGGGGGGACACATATCAGCCCCAGCATTTT. The J gene is TRBJ1-5, the V gene TRBV27; D might be TRBD1 (6 bases). Germline CDR1 MNHEY, CDR2 SMNVEV (reference sequence). The CDR3 consists of 16 residues. Trimming removed 5 bases from V and 5 bases from J, with 19 bases in between.

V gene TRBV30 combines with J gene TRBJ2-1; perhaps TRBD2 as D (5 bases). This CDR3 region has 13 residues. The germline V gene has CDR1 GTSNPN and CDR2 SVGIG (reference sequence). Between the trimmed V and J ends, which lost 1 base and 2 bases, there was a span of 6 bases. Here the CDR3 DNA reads TGTGCCTGGAGTGCCGGGACCTACAATGAGCAGTTCTTC. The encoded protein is CAWSAGTYNEQFF.

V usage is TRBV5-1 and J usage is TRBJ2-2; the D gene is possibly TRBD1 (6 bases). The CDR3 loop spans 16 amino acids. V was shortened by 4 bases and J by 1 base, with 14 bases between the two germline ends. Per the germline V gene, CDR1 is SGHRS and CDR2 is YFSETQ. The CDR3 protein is CASSQLGTQNTGELFF. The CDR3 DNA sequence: TGCGCCAGCAGCCAGCTCGGGACACAGAACACCGGGGAGCTGTTTTTT.

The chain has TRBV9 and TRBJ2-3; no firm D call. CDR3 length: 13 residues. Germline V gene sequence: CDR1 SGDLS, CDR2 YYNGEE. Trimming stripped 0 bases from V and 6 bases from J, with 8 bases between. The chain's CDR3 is CASSVVPVDTQYF. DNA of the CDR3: TGTGCCAGCAGCGTAGTTCCAGTGGATACGCAGTATTTT.

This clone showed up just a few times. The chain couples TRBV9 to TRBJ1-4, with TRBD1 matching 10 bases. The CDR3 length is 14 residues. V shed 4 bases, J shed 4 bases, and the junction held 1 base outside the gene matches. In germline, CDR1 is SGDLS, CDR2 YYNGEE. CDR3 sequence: CASSRDRGNEKLFF. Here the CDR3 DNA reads TGTGCCAGCAGCCGGGACAGGGGTAATGAAAAACTGTTTTTT.

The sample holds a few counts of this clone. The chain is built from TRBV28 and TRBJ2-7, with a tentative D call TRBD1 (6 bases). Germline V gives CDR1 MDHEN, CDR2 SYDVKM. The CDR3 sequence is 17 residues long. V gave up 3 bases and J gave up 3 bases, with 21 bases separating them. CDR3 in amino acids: CASSFRRGDFHGYEQYF. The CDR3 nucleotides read TGTGCCAGCAGTTTCCGCAGGGGCGACTTCCATGGCTACGAGCAGTACTTC.

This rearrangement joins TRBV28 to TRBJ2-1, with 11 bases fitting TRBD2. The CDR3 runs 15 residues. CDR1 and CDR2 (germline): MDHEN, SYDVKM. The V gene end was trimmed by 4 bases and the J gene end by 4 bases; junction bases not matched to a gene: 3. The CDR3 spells CASSSTSGAYNEQFF. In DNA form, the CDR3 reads TGTGCCAGCAGTTCGACTAGCGGGGCGTACAATGAGCAGTTCTTC. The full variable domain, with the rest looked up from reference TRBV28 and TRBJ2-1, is DVKVTQSSRYLVKRTGEKVFLECVQDMDHENMFWYRQDPGLGLRLIYFSYDVKMKEKGDIPEGYSVSREKKERFSLILESASTNQTSMYLCASSSTSGAYNEQFFGPGTRLTVL.

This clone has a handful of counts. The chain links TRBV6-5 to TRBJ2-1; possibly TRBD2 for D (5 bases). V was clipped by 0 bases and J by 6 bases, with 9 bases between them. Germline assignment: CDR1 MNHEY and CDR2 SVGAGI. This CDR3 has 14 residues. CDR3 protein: CASSYSGLSNEQFF. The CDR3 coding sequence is TGTGCCAGCAGTTACTCCGGACTTTCCAATGAGCAGTTCTTC.

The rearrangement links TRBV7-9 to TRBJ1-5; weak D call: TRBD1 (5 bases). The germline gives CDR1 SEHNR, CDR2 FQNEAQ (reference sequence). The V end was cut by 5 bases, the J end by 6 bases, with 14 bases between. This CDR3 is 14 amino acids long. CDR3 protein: CASSQAGRGQPQHF. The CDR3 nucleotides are TGTGCCAGCAGCCAGGCAGGGAGGGGTCAGCCCCAGCATTTT.